Listed here is a single T cell receptor (beta chain). The data are from a study of blood T cell repertoires in COVID-19. Study summary: T cells, B-cell-depleted T cells, or PBMCs supplied cDNA or gDNA.

This CDR3 region has 14 residues. Trimming took off 1 base at V and 1 base at J, with 8 bases between the two ends. Germline loops: CDR1 MNHEY, CDR2 SMNVEV (reference sequence). Assay used: immunoSEQ multiplex PCR; TCRdb lists only in-frame clones, some missing. The sample comprises 220,000 or so clones, approximately 84% of which are singletons, and about 1.9% rests with the top ten. The clonotype was recovered from an elderly woman with acute or convalescent COVID-19. Sequenced sample: peripheral blood. The J gene is TRBJ2-7, the V gene TRBV27, with a possible D match to TRBD1 (6 bases). In nucleotides, the CDR3 is TGTGCCAGCAGTTTATTGGACAGATCCTACGAGCAGTACTTC. As protein: CASSLLDRSYEQYF.